This TCR beta chain was sequenced during a study of T cell responses to AZD1222 COVID-19 vaccine. Points from the study as a whole: Clonal diversity was possibly underestimated, and white British individuals and females predominated among donors. The study reported that nearly half of spike-specific TCRs target unmutated variant regions. Of the AZD1222 recipients, only five to seven were seropositive at baseline.

The CDR3 is made up of 14 amino acids. Germline V lookup: CDR1 DFQATT, CDR2 SNEGSKA (reference sequence). The V end was cut by 3 bases, the J end by 0 bases, with 12 bases between. Only one count was recorded for this clone. Its cognate antigen is unknown. Profiling relied on immunoSEQ multiplex PCR, and the TCRdb table lists in-frame clones only, not all of them. The sample has more than 110,000 clones, just over 90% seen once. The input for sequencing was peripheral blood, taken on day 0 of AZD1222 vaccination. This chain uses TRBV20-1 with TRBJ2-7, with D tentatively TRBD2 (5 bases). The receptor was derived from an adult in good health. The CDR3 region has the DNA TGCAGTGCTAGTTTCCTGGGGAGCTCCTACGAGCAGTACTTC. Its protein is CSASFLGSSYEQYF.